This TCR beta chain was observed in a study of blood T cell repertoires in COVID-19. V dropped 4 bases and J dropped 7 bases, with 15 bases sitting between them. The CDR3 extends over 13 amino acids. Germline assignment: CDR1 SGHRS and CDR2 YFSETQ. The protocol was immunoSEQ multiplex PCR, while the TCRdb copy is restricted to in-frame clones and leaves out a portion. Of over 100,000 clones listed, over 80% are singletons. This receptor was identified in a woman in her seventies with acute or convalescent COVID-19. The J gene is TRBJ2-7, the V gene TRBV5-1, with a weak D call TRBD2 (7 bases). The sample comprised peripheral blood. The CDR3 loop reads CASSDGGAREQYF. The CDR3 nucleotides are TGCGCCAGCAGCGATGGGGGGGCAAGGGAGCAGTACTTC.